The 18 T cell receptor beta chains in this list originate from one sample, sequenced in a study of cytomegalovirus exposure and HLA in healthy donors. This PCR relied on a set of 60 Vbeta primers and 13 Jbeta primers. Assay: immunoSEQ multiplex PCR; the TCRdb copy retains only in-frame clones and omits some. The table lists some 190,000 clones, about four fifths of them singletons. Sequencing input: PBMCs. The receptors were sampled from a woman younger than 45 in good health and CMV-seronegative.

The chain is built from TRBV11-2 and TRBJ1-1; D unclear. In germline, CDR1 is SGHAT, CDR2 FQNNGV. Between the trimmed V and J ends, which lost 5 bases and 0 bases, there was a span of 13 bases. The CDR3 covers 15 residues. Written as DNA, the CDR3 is TGTGCCAGCAGCCATCCCCGACTCATGAACACTGAAGCTTTCTTT. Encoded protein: CASSHPRLMNTEAFF.

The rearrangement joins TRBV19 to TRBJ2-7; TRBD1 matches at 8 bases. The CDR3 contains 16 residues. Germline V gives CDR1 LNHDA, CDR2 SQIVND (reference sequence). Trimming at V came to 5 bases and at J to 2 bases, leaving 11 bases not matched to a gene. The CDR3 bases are TGTGCCAGTAGTCCCTTGACAGGGGCGAAGGCCTACGAGCAGTACTTC. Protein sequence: CASSPLTGAKAYEQYF.

CDR3 loop: CASSRGFGQYF. The CDR3, as DNA: TGTGCCAGCAGCCGCGGCTTCGGGCAGTACTTC. The gene calls are TRBV5-8 and TRBJ2-7, with D uncertain. This CDR3 comprises 11 residues. V gave up 4 bases and J gave up 9 bases, with 11 bases separating them. The germline V gene has CDR1 SGHTS and CDR2 YDEGEE.

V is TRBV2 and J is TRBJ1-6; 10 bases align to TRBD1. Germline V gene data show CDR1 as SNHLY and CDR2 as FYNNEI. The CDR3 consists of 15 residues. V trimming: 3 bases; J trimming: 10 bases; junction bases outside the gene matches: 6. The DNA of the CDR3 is TGTGCCAGCAGTGATGAAGACAGGGGGCGGTCACCCCTCCACTTT. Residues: CASSDEDRGRSPLHF.

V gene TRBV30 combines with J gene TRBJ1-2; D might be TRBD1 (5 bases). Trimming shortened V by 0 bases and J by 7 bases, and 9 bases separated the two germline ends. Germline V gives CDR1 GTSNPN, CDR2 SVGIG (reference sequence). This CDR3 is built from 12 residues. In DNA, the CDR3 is TGTGCCTGGAGTGTGGGACTGGCTGGCTACACCTTC. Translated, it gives CAWSVGLAGYTF.

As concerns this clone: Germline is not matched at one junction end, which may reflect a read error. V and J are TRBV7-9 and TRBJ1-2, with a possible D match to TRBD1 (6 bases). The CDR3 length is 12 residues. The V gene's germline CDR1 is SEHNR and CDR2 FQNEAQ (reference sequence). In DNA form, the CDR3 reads TGTTCCAGCAGCTCAGGGGTGGGTGGCTACACCTTC. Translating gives CSSSSGVGGYTF.

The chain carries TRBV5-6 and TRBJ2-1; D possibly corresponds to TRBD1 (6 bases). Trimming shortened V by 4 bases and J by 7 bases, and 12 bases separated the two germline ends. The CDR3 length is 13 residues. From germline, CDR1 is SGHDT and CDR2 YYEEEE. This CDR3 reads CASSPRQVNEQFF. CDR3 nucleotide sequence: TGTGCCAGCAGCCCTCGACAGGTAAATGAGCAGTTCTTC. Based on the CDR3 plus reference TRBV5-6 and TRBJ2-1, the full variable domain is DAGVTQSPTHLIKTRGQQVTLRCSPKSGHDTVSWYQQALGQGPQFIFQYYEEEERQRGNFPDRFSGHQFPNYSSELNVNALLLGDSALYLCASSPRQVNEQFFGPGTRLTVL.

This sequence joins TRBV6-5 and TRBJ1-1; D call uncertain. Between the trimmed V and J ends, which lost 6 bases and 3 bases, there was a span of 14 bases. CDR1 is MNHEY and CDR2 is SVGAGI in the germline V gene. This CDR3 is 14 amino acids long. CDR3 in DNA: TGTGCCAGCAGCCCACTTAGTGTCGACACTGAAGCTTTCTTT. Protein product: CASSPLSVDTEAFF.

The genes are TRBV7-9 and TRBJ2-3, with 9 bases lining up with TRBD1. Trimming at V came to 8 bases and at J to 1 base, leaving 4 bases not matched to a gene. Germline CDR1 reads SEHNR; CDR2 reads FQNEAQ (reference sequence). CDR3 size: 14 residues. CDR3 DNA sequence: TGTGCCAGCCGCCGGGACAGGGGCACAGATACGCAGTATTTT. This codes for CASRRDRGTDTQYF.

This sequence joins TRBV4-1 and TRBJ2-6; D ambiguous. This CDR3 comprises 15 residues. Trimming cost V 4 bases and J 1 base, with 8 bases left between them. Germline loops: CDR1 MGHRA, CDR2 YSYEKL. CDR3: CASSLQQSGANVLTF. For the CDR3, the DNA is TGCGCCAGCAGCCTACAGCAGTCTGGGGCCAACGTCCTGACTTTC.

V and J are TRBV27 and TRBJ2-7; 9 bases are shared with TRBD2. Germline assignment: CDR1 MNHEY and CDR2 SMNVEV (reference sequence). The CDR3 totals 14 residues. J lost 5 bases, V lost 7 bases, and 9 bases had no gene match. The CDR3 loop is CASTGAGGHHEQYF. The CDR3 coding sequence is TGTGCCAGCACCGGAGCGGGGGGCCACCACGAGCAGTACTTC.

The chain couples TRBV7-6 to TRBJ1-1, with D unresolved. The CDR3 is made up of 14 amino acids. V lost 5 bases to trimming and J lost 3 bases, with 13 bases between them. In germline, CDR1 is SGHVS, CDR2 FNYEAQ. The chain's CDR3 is CASSPGIGDTEAFF. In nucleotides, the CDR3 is TGTGCCAGCAGCCCCGGAATCGGGGACACTGAAGCTTTCTTT.

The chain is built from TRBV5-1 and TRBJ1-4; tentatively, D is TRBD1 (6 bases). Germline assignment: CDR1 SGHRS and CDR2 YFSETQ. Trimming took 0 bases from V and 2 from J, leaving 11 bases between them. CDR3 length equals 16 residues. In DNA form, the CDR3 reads TGCGCCAGCAGCTTGGCCCAGGGGCCGACTAATGAAAAACTGTTTTTT. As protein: CASSLAQGPTNEKLFF.

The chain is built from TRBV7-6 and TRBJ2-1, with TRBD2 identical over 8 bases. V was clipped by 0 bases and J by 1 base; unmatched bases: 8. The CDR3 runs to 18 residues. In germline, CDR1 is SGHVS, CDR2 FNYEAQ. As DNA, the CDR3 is TGTGCCAGCAGCTTAGCGCTTGGACTAGCAGAATCCTACAATGAGCAGTTCTTC. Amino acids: CASSLALGLAESYNEQFF.

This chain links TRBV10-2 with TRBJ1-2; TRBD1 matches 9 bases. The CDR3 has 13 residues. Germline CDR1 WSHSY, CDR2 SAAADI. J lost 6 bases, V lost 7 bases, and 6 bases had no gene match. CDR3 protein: CASNKGQGNGYTF. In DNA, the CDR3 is TGCGCCAGCAATAAGGGACAGGGAAATGGCTACACCTTC.

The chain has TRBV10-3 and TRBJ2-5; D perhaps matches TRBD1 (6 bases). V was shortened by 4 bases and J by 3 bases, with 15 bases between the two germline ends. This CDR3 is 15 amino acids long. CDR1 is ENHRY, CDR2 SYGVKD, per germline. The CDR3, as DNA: TGTGCCATCAGTGGTTCAGGGGCTTTGGAAGAGACCCAGTACTTC. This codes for CAISGSGALEETQYF.

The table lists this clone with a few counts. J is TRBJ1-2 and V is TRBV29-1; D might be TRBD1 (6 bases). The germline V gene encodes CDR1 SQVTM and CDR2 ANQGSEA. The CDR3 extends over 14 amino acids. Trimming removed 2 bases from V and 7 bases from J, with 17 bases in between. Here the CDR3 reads CSVENGGGTTGYTF. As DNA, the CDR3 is TGCAGCGTTGAAAACGGCGGGGGGACAACTGGCTACACCTTC.

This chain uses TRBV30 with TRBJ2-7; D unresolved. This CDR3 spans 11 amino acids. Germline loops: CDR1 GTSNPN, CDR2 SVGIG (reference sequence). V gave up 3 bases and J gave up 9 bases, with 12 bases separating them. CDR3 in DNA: TGTGCCTGGAGCACGGTGCGTGGGCAGTACTTC. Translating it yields CAWSTVRGQYF. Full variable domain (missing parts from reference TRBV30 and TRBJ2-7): SQTIHQWPATLVQPVGSPLSLECTVEGTSNPNLYWYRQAAGRGLQLLFYSVGIGQISSEVPQNLSASRPQDRQFILSSKKLLLSDSGFYLCAWSTVRGQYFGPGTRLTVT.